This TCR beta chain appears in the sequencing data of a study of blood T cell repertoires in COVID-19. Whole-study context: COVID-19 samples, acute and convalescent, were from the United States, Italy and Spain. The cDNA or gDNA used as material had been derived from T cells, B-cell-depleted T cells, or PBMCs.

Study processing details: Estimation of nucleated cell counts relied on the amplification of reference gene primers. Profiled with immunoSEQ multiplex PCR; TCRdb holds only in-frame clones, not every one. V, J and clone size were drawn from that table, and D and trimming were deduced from the DNA. Of more than 55,000 clones in the sample, about four fifths are singletons; the top ten hold 6% to 7%. With 1 base clipped from V and 6 bases from J, the junction kept 8 bases outside the gene matches. The CDR3 sequence is 16 residues long. Germline V gene lookup returns CDR1 LNHNV and CDR2 YYDKDF (reference sequence).

The clonotype was recovered from a woman aged 45-65 years with active or convalescent COVID-19. The chain is built from TRBV15 and TRBJ2-5, with 10 bases fitting TRBD2. The material sequenced was peripheral blood. The CDR3: CATSRGGSGRGKTQYF. CDR3 nucleotide sequence: TGTGCCACCAGCAGAGGCGGCAGCGGGAGGGGGAAGACCCAGTACTTC.